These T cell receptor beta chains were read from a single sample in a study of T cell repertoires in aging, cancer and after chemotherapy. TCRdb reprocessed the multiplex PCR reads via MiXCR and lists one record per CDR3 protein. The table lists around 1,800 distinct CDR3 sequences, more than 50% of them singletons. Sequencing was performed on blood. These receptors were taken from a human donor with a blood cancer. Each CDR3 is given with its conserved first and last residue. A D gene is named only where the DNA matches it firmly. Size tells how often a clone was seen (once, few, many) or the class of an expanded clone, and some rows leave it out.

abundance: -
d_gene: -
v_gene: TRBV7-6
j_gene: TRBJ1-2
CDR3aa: CASSLQRRDGYTF
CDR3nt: TGTGCCAGCAGCTTACAACGGAGAGATGGCTACACCTTC

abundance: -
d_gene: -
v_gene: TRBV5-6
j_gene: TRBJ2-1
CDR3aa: CASSLLWSHNEQFF
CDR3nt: TGTGCCAGCAGCTTGCTTTGGTCCCACAATGAGCAGTTCTTC

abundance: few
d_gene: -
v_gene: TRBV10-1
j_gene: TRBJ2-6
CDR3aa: CASSETGAGANVLTF
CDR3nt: TGCGCCAGCAGCGAAACCGGGGCTGGGGCCAACGTCCTGACTTTC

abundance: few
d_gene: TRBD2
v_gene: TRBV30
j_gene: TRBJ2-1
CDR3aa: CAWSGGRGGQFF
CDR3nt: TGTGCCTGGAGTGGCGGGCGGGGGGGGCAGTTCTTC

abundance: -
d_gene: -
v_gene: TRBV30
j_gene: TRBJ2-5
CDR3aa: CAWSPRMGEETQYF
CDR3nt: TGTGCCTGGAGTCCCCGGATGGGGGAGGAGACCCAGTACTTC

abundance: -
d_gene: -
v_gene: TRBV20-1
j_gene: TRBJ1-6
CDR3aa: CSALAGRGNSPLHF
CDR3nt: TGCAGTGCACTCGCGGGACGGGGTAATTCACCCCTCCACTTT

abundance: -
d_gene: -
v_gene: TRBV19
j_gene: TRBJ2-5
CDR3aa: CASSSGSSGHAETQYF
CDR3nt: TGTGCCAGTAGTTCCGGATCCAGTGGACACGCGGAGACCCAGTACTTC

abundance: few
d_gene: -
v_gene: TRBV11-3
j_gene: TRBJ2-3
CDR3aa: CATSISGWGSGTDTQYF
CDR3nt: TGTGCCACATCGATTTCTGGCTGGGGGAGCGGAACAGATACGCAGTATTTT

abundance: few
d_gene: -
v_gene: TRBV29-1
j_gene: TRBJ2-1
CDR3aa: CSVEDSASDEQFF
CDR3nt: TGCAGCGTTGAAGATTCGGCTTCCGATGAGCAGTTCTTC

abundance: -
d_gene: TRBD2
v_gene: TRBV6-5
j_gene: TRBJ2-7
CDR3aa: CASRLRGGFYEQYF
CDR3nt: TGTGCCAGCAGGTTACGGGGGGGCTTCTACGAGCAGTACTTC

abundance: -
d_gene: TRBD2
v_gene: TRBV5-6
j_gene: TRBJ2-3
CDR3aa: CASSLRTGGPVDTQYF
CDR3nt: TGTGCCAGCAGCTTGAGGACGGGAGGGCCCGTAGATACGCAGTATTTT

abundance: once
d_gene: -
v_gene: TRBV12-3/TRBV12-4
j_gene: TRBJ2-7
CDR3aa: CASSLSRGDSAEQYF
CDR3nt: TGTGCCAGCAGTTTGTCTAGAGGGGACTCGGCCGAGCAGTACTTC

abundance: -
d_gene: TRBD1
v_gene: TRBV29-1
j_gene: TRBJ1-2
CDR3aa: CSVEAGGYGYTF
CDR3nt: TGCAGCGTTGAGGCAGGGGGCTATGGCTACACCTTC